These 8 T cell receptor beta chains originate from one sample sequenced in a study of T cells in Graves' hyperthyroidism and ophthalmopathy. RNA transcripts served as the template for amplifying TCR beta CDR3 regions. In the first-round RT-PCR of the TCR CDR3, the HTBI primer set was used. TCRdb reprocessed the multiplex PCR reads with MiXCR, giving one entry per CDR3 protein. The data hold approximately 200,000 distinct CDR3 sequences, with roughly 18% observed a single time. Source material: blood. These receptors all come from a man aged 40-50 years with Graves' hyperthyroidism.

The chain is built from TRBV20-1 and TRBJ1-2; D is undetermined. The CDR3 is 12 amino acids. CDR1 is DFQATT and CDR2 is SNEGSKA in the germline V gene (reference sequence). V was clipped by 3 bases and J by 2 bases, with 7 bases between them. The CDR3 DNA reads TGCAGTGCTAGTTACATCAACTATGGCTACACCTTC. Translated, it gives CSASYINYGYTF.

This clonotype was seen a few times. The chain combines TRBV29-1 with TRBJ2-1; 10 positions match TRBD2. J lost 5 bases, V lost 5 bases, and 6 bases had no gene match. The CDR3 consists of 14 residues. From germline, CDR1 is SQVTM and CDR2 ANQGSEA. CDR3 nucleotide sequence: TGCAGCGTTCGAGCGGGGGGGGTAAACAATGAGCAGTTCTTC. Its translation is CSVRAGGVNNEQFF.

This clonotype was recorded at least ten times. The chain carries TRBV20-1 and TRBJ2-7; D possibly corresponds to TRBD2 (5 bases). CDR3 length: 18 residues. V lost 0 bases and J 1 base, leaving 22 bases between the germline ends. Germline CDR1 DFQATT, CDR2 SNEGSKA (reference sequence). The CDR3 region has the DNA TGCAGTGCTAGAGATCGCCGAACGGTAGACTACCGGTCCTACGAGCAGTACTTC. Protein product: CSARDRRTVDYRSYEQYF.

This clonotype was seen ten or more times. The CDR3: CASSTLRTGNEQYF. As DNA, the CDR3 is TGTGCCAGTAGTACTCTCCGGACAGGGAACGAGCAGTACTTC. V and J are TRBV19 and TRBJ2-7; 8 bases align to TRBD1. The ends lost 4 bases at V and 5 bases at J; junction bases unmatched: 7. Germline CDR1 reads LNHDA; CDR2 reads SQIVND (reference sequence). The CDR3 has 14 residues.

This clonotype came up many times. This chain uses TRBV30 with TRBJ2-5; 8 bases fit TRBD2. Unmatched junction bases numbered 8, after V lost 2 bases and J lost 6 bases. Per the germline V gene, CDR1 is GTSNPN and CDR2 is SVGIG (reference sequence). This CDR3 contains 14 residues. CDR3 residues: CAWSLSGEIQTQYF. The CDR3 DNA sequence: TGTGCCTGGAGTCTTAGCGGGGAGATTCAGACCCAGTACTTC.

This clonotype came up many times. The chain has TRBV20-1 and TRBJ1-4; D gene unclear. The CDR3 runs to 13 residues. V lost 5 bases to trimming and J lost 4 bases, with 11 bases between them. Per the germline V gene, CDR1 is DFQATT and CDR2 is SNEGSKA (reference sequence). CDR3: CSAGRSSNEKLFF. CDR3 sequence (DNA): TGCAGTGCTGGCCGGAGTAGTAATGAAAAACTGTTTTTT.

CDR3 coding DNA: TGCAGTGCTAGAGATTTCCGCACTAGCGGGGGCACAGATACGCAGTATTTT. Translating gives CSARDFRTSGGTDTQYF. The chain uses TRBV20-1 and TRBJ2-3; the match to TRBD2 covers 10 bases. Trimming took 0 bases from V and 1 from J; bases not matched to a gene: 7. This CDR3 contains 17 residues. The germline gives CDR1 DFQATT, CDR2 SNEGSKA (reference sequence).

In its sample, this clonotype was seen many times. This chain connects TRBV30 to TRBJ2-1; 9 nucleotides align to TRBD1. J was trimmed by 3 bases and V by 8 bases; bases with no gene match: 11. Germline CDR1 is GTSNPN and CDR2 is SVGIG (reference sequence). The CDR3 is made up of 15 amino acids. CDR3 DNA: TGTGCCAGGGCTGATACAGGGGGCGTCTACAATGAGCAGTTCTTC. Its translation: CARADTGGVYNEQFF.